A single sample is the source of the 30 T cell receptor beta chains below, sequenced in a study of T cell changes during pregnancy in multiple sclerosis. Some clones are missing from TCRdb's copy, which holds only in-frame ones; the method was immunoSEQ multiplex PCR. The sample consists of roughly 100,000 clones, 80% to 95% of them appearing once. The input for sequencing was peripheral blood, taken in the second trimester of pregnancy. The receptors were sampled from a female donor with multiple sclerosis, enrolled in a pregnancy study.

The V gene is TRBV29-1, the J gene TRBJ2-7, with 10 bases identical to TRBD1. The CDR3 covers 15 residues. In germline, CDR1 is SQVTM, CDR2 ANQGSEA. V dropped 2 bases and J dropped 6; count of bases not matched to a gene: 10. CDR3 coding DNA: TGCAGCGTTGAAAGCCCGGGACAGGGGTCGGGCGAGCAGTACTTC. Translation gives CSVESPGQGSGEQYF.

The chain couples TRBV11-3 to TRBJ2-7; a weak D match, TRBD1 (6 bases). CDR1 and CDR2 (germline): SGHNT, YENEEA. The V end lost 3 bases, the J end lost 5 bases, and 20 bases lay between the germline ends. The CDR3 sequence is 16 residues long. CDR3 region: CASSFMVKSPGDEQYF. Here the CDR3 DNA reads TGTGCCAGCAGCTTCATGGTGAAGTCGCCAGGGGACGAGCAGTACTTC.

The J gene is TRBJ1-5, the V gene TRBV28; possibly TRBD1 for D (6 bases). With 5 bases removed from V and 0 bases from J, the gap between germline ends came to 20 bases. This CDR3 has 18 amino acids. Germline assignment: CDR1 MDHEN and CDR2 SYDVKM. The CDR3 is CASSPETGMGYSNQPQHF. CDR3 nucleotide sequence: TGTGCCAGCAGTCCTGAGACAGGAATGGGGTATAGCAATCAGCCCCAGCATTTT.

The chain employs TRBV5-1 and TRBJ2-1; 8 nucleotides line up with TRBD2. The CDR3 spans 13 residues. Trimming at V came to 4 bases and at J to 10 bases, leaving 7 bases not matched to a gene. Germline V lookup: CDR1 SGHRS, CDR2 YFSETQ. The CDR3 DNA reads TGCGCCAGCAGCCCCCGTAGCGGGACCGAGCAGTTCTTC. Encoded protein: CASSPRSGTEQFF.

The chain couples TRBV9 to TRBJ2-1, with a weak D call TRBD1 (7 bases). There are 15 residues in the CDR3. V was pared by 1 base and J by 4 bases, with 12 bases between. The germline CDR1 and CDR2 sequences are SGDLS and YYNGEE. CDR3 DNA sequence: TGTGCCAGCAGCGTAACAGGGGCGGGATACAATGAGCAGTTCTTC. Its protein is CASSVTGAGYNEQFF.

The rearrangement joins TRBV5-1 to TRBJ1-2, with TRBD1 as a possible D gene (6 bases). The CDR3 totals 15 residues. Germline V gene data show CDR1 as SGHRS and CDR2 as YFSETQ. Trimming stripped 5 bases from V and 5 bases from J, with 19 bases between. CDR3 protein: CASSNSGDSGYGYTF. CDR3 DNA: TGCGCCAGCAGTAACTCAGGGGATTCAGGATATGGCTACACCTTC.

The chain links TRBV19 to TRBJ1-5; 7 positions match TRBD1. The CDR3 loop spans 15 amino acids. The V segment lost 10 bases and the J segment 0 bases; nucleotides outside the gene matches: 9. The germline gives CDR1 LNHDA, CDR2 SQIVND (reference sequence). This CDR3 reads CATHRGPYSNQPQHF. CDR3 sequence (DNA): TGTGCCACCCACAGGGGACCCTATAGCAATCAGCCCCAGCATTTT.

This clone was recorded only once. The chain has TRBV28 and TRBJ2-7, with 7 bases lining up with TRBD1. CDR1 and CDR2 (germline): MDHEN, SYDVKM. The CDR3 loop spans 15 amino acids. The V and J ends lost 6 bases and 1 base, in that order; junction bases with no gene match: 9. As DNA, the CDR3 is TGTGCCAGCAGGTCCCAATCGGGACAGTCCTACGAGCAGTACTTC. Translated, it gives CASRSQSGQSYEQYF.

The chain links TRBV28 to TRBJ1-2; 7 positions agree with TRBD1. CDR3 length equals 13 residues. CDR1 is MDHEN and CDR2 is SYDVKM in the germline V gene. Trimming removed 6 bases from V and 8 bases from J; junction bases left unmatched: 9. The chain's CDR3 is CASSPDRVLGYTF. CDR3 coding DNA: TGTGCCAGCAGCCCAGACAGGGTTCTCGGCTACACCTTC.

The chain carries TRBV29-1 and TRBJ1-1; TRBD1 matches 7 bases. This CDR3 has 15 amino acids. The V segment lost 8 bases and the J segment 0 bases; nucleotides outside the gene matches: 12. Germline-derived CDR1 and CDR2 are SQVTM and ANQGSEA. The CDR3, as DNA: TGCAGCACAAGAGCCGGGACAGTCATGAACACTGAAGCTTTCTTT. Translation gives CSTRAGTVMNTEAFF.

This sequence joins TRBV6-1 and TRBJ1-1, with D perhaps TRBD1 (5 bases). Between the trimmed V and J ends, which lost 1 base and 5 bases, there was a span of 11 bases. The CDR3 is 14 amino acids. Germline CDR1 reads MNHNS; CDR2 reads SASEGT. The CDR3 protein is CASSEERGFTEAFF. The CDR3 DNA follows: TGTGCCAGCAGTGAAGAAAGGGGATTTACTGAAGCTTTCTTT.

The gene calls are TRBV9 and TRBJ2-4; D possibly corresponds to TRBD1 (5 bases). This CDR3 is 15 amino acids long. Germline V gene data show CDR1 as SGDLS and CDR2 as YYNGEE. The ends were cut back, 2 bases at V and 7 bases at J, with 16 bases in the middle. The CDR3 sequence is CASSVETGNGNIQYF. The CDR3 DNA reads TGTGCCAGCAGCGTTGAAACAGGAAATGGGAACATTCAGTACTTC.

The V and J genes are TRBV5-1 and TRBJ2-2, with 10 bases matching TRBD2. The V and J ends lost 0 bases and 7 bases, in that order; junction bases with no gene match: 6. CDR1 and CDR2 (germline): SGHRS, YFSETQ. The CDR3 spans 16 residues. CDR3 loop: CASSLVASGRGGELFF. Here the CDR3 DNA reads TGCGCCAGCAGCTTGGTGGCTAGCGGGAGAGGCGGGGAGCTGTTTTTT.

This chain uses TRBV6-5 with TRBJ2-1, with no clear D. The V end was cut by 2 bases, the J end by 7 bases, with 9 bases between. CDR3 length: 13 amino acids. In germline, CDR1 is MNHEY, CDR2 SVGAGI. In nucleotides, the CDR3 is TGTGCCAGCAGTTACAACCCTAGGAATGAGCAGTTCTTC. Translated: CASSYNPRNEQFF.

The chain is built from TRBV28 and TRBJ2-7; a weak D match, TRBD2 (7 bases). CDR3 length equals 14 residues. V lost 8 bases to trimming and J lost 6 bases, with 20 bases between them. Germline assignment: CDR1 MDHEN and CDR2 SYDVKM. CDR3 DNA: TGTGCCAGCTGCCCGGGGGGCCCAGGCTTCGAGCAGTACTTC. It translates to CASCPGGPGFEQYF.

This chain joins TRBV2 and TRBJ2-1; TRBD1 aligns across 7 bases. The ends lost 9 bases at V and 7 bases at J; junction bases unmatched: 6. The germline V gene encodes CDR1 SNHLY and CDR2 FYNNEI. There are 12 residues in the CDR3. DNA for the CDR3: TGTGCCAGTAAAAAACAGGGGAATGAGCAGTTCTTC. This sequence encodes CASKKQGNEQFF. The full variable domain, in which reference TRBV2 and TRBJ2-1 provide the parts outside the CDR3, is EPEVTQTPSHQVTQMGQEVILRCVPISNHLYFYWYRQILGQKVEFLVSFYNNEISEKSEIFDDQFSVERPDGSNFTLKIRSTKLEDSAMYFCASKKQGNEQFFGPGTRLTVL.

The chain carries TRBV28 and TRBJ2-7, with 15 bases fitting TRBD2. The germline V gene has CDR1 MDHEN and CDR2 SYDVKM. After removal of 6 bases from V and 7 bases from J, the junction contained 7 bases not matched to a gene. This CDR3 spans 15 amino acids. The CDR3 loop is CASRYGLAGGQEQYF. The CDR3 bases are TGTGCCAGCAGGTACGGACTAGCGGGAGGGCAGGAGCAGTACTTC.

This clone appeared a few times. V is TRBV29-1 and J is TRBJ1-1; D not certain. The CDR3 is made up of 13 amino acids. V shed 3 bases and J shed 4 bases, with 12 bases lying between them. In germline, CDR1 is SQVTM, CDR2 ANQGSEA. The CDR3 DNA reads TGCAGCGTTGAGGAGGATCGGAGCACTGAAGCTTTCTTT. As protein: CSVEEDRSTEAFF.

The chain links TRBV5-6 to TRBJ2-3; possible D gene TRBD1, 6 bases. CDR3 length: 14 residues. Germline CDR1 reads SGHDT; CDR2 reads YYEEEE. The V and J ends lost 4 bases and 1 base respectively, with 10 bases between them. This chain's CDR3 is CASSRDTRTDTQYF. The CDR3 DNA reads TGTGCCAGCAGCCGGGACACCCGCACAGATACGCAGTATTTT.

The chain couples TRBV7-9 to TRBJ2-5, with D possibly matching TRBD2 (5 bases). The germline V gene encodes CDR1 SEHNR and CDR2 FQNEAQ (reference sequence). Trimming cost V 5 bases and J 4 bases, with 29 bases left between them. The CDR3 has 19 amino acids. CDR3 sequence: CASSPGERGSLVVGETQYF. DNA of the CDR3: TGTGCCAGCAGCCCCGGGGAGCGTGGGAGTCTCGTTGTGGGAGAGACCCAGTACTTC.

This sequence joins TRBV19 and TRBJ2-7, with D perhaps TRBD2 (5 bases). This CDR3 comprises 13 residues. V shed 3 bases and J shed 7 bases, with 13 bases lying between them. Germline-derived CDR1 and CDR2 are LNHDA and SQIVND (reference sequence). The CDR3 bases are TGTGCCAGTAGTATCAGGACTTACGATGAGCAGTACTTC. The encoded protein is CASSIRTYDEQYF.

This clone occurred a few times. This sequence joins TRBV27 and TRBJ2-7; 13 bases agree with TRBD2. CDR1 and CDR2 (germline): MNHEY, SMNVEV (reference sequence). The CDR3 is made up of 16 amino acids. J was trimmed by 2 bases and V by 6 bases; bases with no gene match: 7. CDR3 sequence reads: CASRPFGLAGAYEQYF. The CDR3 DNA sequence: TGTGCCAGCAGACCATTTGGACTAGCGGGAGCCTACGAGCAGTACTTC.

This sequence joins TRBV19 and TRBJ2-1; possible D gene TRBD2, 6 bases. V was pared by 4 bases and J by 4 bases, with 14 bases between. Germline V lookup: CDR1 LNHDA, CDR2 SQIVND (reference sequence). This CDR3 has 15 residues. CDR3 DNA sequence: TGTGCCAGTAGTACCGGGCTGGGACTTTACAATGAGCAGTTCTTC. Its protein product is CASSTGLGLYNEQFF.

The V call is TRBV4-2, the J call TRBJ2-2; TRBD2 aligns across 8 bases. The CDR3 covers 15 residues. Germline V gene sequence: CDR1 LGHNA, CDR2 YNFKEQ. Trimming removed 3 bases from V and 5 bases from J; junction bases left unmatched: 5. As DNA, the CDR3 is TGTGCCAGCAGCCAGGGACTAGGTTTAACCGGGGAGCTGTTTTTT. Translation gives CASSQGLGLTGELFF.

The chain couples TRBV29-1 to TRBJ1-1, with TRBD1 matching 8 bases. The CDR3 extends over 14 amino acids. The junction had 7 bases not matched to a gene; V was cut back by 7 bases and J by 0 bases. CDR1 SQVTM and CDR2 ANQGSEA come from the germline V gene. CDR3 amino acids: CSGSRTGLNTEAFF. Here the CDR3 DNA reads TGCAGCGGTTCCAGGACAGGGCTGAACACTGAAGCTTTCTTT.

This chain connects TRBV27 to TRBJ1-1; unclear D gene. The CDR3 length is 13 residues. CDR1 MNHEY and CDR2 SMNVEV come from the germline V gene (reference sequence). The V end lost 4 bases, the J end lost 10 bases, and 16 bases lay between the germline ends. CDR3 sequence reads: CASSYGPLGLAFF. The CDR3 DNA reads TGTGCCAGCAGTTACGGCCCGCTGGGCTTAGCTTTCTTT.

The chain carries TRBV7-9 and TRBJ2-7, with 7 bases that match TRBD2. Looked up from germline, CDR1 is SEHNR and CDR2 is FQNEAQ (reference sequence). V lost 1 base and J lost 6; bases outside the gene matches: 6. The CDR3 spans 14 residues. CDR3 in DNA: TGTGCCAGCAGCTTAGGGGGGGGTTGGGCCGAGCAGTACTTC. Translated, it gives CASSLGGGWAEQYF.

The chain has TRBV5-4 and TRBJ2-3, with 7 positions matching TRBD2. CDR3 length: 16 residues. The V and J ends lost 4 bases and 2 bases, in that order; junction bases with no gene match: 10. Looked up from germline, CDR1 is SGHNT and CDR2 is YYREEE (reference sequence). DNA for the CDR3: TGTGCCAGCAGCCATCCGAGCGGGACCACCACAGATACGCAGTATTTT. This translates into CASSHPSGTTTDTQYF.

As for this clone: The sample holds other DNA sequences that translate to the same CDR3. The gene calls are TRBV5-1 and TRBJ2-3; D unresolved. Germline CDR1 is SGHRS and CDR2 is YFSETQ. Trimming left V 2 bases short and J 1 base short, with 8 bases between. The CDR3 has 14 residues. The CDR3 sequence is CASSFGSGTDTQYF. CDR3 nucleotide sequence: TGCGCCAGCAGCTTCGGGTCGGGCACAGATACGCAGTATTTT.

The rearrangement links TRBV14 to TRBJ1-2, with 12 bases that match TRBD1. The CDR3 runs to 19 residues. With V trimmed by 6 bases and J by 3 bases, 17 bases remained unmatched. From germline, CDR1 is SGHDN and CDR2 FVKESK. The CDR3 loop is CASSLRVRDRGRNDYGYTF. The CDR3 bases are TGTGCCAGCAGTCTGCGTGTCCGGGACAGGGGGCGTAATGACTATGGCTACACCTTC. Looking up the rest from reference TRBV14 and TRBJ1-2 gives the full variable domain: EAGVTQFPSHSVIEKGQTVTLRCDPISGHDNLYWYRRVMGKEIKFLLHFVKESKQDESGMPNNRFLAERTGGTYSTLKVQPAELEDSGVYFCASSLRVRDRGRNDYGYTFGSGTRLTVV.